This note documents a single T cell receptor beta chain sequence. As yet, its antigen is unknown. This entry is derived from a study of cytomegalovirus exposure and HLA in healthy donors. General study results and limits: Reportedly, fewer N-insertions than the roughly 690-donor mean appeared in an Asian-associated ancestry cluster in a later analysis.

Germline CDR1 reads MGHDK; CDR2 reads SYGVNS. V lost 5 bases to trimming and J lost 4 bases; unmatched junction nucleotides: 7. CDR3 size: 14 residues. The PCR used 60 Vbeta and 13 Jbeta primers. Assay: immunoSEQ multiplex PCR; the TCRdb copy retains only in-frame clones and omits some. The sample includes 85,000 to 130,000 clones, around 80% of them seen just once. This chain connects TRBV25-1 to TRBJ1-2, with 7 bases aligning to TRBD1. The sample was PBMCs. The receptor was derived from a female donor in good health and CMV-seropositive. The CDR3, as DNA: TGTGCCAGCAGTCAAATACAGGGGAGCTATGGCTACACCTTC. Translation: CASSQIQGSYGYTF.